This entry lists 10 T cell receptor beta chains sequenced from one sample in a study of technical replicates of blood from a handful of donors. Clones were sequenced by immunoSEQ multiplex PCR, and TCRdb holds only the in-frame ones, with some missing. Of around 68,000 clones in the sample, 95% to 97% were seen once. The sequencing input was T cells isolated from PBMCs. These TCRs come from a human donor in good health.

V is TRBV30 and J is TRBJ1-1; a possible D gene is TRBD1 (6 bases). Germline values: CDR1 GTSNPN, CDR2 SVGIG (reference sequence). The length of the CDR3 is 15 residues. V was clipped by 1 base and J by 4 bases, with 16 bases between them. The CDR3 reads CAWSAWGGQGTEAFF. Written as DNA, the CDR3 is TGTGCCTGGAGTGCCTGGGGGGGGCAAGGCACTGAAGCTTTCTTT.

The rearrangement uses TRBV28 and TRBJ2-5; D is possibly TRBD1 (6 bases). Germline assignment: CDR1 MDHEN and CDR2 SYDVKM. The CDR3 spans 12 residues. V was trimmed by 6 bases and J by 4 bases, leaving 9 bases between them. The CDR3 loop reads CASREGGETQYF. DNA of the CDR3: TGTGCCAGCAGAGAAGGGGGAGAGACCCAGTACTTC.

The CDR3 nucleotides are TGTGCCAGCTCACTAGACTCCTACGAGCAGTACTTC. Translation: CASSLDSYEQYF. This rearrangement joins TRBV18 to TRBJ2-7; D is unclear. V was trimmed by 4 bases and J by 0 bases, leaving 4 bases between them. CDR1 is KGHSH, CDR2 LQKENI, per germline. The CDR3 extends over 12 amino acids.

This chain joins TRBV7-2 and TRBJ2-2, with 9 bases fitting TRBD2. The CDR3 sequence is 18 residues long. Germline lookup yields CDR1 SGHTA and CDR2 FQGNSA. Trimming took 2 bases from V and 8 from J; bases not matched to a gene: 15. CDR3 in amino acids: CASSLSLPAGGYKGELFF. The CDR3 nucleotides read TGTGCCAGCAGCTTATCATTGCCAGCGGGAGGATACAAAGGGGAGCTGTTTTTT.

The chain links TRBV5-4 to TRBJ2-7; 7 bases map to TRBD1. The CDR3 is 13 amino acids. The germline V gene encodes CDR1 SGHNT and CDR2 YYREEE (reference sequence). Trimming cost V 2 bases and J 2 bases; bases outside gene matches: 1. In nucleotides, the CDR3 is TGTGCCAGCAGCTTAGGGGGCCCCTACGAGCAGTACTTC. Translating gives CASSLGGPYEQYF. The whole variable domain, remainder taken from reference TRBV5-4 and TRBJ2-7, is ETGVTQSPTHLIKTRGQQVTLRCSSQSGHNTVSWYQQALGQGPQFIFQYYREEENGRGNFPPRFSGLQFPNYSSELNVNALELDDSALYLCASSLGGPYEQYFGPGTRLTVT.

V and J are TRBV7-9 and TRBJ1-2; a weak D match, TRBD1 (5 bases). This CDR3 is 13 amino acids long. Per the germline V gene, CDR1 is SEHNR and CDR2 is FQNEAQ (reference sequence). V lost 11 bases and J lost 4, with 17 bases in between. The CDR3: CAERRDVGYGYTF. The CDR3, as DNA: TGTGCCGAAAGGCGGGACGTCGGCTATGGCTACACCTTC.

A single count supports this clone. J is TRBJ2-6 and V is TRBV28; possible D gene TRBD1, 6 bases. Trimming took off 2 bases at V and 0 bases at J, with 11 bases between the two ends. Looked up from germline, CDR1 is MDHEN and CDR2 is SYDVKM. The CDR3 consists of 17 residues. This chain's CDR3 is CASSLTGTSSGANVLTF. The DNA of the CDR3 is TGTGCCAGCAGTTTAACAGGGACGAGCTCTGGGGCCAACGTCCTGACTTTC.

The J gene is TRBJ2-6, the V gene TRBV4-2; D is possibly TRBD2 (5 bases). The CDR3 length is 17 residues. The germline V and J ends were trimmed by 0 bases and 4 bases, with 13 bases remaining between them. The germline V gene encodes CDR1 LGHNA and CDR2 YNFKEQ. The DNA of the CDR3 is TGTGCCAGCAGCCAAGAGTTCGGGGTTTCAGGGGCCAACGTCCTGACTTTC. This translates into CASSQEFGVSGANVLTF.

This sequence joins TRBV11-2 and TRBJ2-7; 7 bases are a match to TRBD2. CDR1 is SGHAT and CDR2 is FQNNGV in the germline V gene. V lost 5 bases and J lost 9; bases outside the gene matches: 7. CDR3 length equals 12 residues. The CDR3 region has the DNA TGTGCCAGCAGCCCCCTTACGGGGGGGCAGTACTTC. Amino acid sequence: CASSPLTGGQYF.

Here the CDR3 reads CASSLIKGQGTDTQYF. The CDR3 DNA follows: TGCGCCAGCAGCTTAATCAAGGGACAGGGCACAGATACGCAGTATTTT. This chain connects TRBV5-1 to TRBJ2-3; 8 bases agree with TRBD1. CDR3 size: 16 residues. Trimming cost V 2 bases and J 1 base; bases outside gene matches: 6. From germline, CDR1 is SGHRS and CDR2 YFSETQ.